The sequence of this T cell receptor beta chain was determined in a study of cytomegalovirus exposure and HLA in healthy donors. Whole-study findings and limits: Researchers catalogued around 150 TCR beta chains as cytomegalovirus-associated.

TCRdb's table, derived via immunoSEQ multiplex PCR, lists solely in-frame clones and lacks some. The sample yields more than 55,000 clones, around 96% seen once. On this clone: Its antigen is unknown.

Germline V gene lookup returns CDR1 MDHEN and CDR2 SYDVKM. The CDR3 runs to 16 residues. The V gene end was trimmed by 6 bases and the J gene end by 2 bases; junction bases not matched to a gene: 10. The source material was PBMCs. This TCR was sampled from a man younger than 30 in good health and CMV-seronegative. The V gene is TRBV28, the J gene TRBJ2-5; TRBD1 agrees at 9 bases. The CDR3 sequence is CASRSTGTGIQETQYF. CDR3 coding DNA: TGTGCCAGCAGGTCCACCGGGACAGGGATACAAGAGACCCAGTACTTC.